The T cell receptor beta chain described here comes from a study of response to subunit inactivated influenza vaccine. On this clonotype: Antigen: not known.

One entry per CDR3 protein results from TCRdb running MiXCR on the RT-PCR reads. Of hundreds of thousands of distinct CDR3 sequences detected, around 14% appear once; the ten largest clones hold 5.5% to 7%. Findings of the study overall: The authors suggested that every seasonal influenza vaccination recruits few new T cells.

The V gene's germline CDR1 is SGHTA and CDR2 FQGTGA. V trimming: 3 bases; J trimming: 9 bases; junction bases outside the gene matches: 11. CDR3 size: 15 residues. The sample in question was PBMCs from blood, obtained approximately 15 days before vaccination. The gene calls are TRBV7-3 and TRBJ2-1; 7 bases fit TRBD1. This clonotype was obtained from a man over 45 who received an inactivated influenza vaccine. The CDR3 region is CASSLFNGPGGEQFF. CDR3 bases: TGTGCCAGCAGCTTGTTTAACGGGCCAGGGGGTGAGCAGTTCTTC. The complete variable domain, with remaining parts taken from reference TRBV7-3 and TRBJ2-1, reads GAGVSQTPSNKVTEKGKYVELRCDPISGHTALYWYRQSLGQGPEFLIYFQGTGAADDSGLPNDRFFAVRPEGSVSTLKIQRTERGDSAVYLCASSLFNGPGGEQFFGPGTRLTVL.